This section outlines one T cell receptor (beta chain) sequence together with its context. Germline-derived CDR1 and CDR2 are MNHNY and SVGAGI (reference sequence). Losses at the gene ends were 7 bases for V and 5 bases for J; bases not matched to a gene: 12. The CDR3 runs to 15 residues. Autologous stem cell transplantation was followed by relapse in every patient, and brentuximab vedotin exposure varied. Best overall response was complete response, partial response or progressive disease in these relapsed/refractory classical Hodgkin lymphoma patients. Only in-frame clones appear in the TCRdb table, and some are missing; sequencing was by immunoSEQ multiplex PCR. The data hold under 45,000 clones, with 76% observed a single time. The data are from a study of PD-1 blockade in classical Hodgkin lymphoma.

The sample consisted of peripheral blood mononuclear cells (PBMCs), taken at baseline. The chain recombines TRBV6-6 with TRBJ2-5; 8 bases fit TRBD2. This TCR derives from a human donor with classical Hodgkin lymphoma. CDR3 protein: CASISLSGSSETQYF. Here the CDR3 DNA reads TGTGCCAGCATCTCCCTGAGCGGGAGTTCTGAGACCCAGTACTTC.